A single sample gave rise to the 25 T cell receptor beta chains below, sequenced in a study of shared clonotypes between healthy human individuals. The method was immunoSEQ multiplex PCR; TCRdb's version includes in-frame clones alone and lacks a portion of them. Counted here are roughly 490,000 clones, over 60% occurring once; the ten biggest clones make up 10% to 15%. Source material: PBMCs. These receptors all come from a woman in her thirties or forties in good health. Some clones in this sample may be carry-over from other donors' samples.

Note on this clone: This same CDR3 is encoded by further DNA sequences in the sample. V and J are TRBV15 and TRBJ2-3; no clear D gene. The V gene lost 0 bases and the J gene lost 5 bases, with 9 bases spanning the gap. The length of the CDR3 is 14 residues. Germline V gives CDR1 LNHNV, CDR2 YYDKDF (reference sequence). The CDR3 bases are TGTGCCACCAGCAGAGATCGGGCAGAAGATACGCAGTATTTT. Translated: CATSRDRAEDTQYF.

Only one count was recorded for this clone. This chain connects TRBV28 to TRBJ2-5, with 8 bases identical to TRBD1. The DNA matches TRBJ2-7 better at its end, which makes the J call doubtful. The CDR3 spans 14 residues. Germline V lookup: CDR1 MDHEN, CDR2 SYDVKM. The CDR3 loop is CASSFAGGFYEQYF. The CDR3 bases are TGTGCCAGCAGTTTCGCAGGGGGCTTCTACGAGCAGTACTTC.

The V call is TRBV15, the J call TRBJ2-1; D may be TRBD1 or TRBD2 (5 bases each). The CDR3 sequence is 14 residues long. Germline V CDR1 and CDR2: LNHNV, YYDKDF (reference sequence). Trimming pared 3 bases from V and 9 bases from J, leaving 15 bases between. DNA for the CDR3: TGTGCCACCAGCAGTCAACTAGGGGCGGGTGAGCAGTTCTTC. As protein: CATSSQLGAGEQFF. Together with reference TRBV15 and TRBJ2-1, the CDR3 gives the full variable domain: DAMVIQNPRYQVTQFGKPVTLSCSQTLNHNVMYWYQQKSSQAPKLLFHYYDKDFNNEADTPDNFQSRRPNTSFCFLDIRSPGLGDTAMYLCATSSQLGAGEQFFGPGTRLTVL.

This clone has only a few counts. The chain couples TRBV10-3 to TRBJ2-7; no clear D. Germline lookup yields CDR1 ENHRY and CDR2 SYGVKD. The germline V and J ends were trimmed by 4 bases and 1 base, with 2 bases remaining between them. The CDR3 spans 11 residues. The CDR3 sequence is CAISGSYEQYF. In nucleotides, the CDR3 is TGTGCCATCAGTGGGTCCTACGAGCAGTACTTC.

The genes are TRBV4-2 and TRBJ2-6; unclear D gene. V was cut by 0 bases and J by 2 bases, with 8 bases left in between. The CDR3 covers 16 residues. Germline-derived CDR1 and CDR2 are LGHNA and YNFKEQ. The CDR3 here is CASSQEGMPGANVLTF. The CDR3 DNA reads TGTGCCAGCAGCCAAGAAGGAATGCCTGGGGCCAACGTCCTGACTTTC.

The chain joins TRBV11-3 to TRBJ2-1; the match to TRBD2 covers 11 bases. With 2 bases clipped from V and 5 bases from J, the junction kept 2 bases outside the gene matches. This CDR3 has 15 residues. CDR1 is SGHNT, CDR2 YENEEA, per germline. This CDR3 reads CASSLMGLADNEQFF. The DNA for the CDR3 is TGTGCCAGCAGCTTAATGGGACTAGCGGACAATGAGCAGTTCTTC.

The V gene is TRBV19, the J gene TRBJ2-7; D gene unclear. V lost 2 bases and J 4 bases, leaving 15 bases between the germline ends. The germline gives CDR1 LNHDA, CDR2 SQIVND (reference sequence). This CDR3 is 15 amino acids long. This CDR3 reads CASSISPAEPYEQYF. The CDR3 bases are TGTGCCAGTAGTATATCTCCGGCAGAGCCTTACGAGCAGTACTTC.

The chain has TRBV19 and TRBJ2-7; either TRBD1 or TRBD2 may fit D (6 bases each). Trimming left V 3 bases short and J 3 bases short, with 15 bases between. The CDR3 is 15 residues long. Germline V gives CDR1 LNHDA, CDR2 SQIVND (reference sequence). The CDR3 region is CASSIQQGGRYEQYF. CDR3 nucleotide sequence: TGTGCCAGTAGTATCCAACAGGGAGGTCGCTACGAGCAGTACTTC.

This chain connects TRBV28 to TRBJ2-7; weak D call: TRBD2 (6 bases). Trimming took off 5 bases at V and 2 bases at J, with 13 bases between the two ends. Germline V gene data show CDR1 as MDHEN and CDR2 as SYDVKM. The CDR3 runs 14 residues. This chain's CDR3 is CASSDRDLTYEQYF. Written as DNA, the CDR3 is TGTGCCAGCAGTGACCGGGACTTGACCTACGAGCAGTACTTC.

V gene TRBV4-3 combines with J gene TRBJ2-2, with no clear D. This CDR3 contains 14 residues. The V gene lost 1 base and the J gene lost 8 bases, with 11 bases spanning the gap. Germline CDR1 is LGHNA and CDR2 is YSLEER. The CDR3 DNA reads TGCGCCAGCAGCCAAGGGACCCTCATAGGGGAGCTGTTTTTT. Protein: CASSQGTLIGELFF.

CDR3 nucleotides: TGCACCAGCCTCTACACGGGACTAGCGGAAGGGGAGCAGTACTTC. Its translation is CTSLYTGLAEGEQYF. V gene TRBV1 combines with J gene TRBJ2-7; the listed D gene, TRBD2, was not tested against the DNA. TRBV1 is annotated as a pseudogene. CDR3 length: 15 amino acids.

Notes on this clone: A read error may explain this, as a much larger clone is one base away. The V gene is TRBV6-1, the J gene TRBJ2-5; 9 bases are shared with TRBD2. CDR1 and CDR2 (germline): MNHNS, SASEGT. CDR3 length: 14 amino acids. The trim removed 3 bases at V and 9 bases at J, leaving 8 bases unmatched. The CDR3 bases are TGTGCCAGCAGTGATAGCGGGAGTATCGAGGCCCAGTACTTC. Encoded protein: CASSDSGSIEAQYF.

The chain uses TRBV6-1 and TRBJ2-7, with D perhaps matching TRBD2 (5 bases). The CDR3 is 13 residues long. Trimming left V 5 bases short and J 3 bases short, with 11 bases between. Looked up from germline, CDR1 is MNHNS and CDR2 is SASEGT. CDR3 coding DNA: TGTGCCAGCAGTCCAACGGGGAGCTACGAGCAGTACTTC. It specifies CASSPTGSYEQYF.

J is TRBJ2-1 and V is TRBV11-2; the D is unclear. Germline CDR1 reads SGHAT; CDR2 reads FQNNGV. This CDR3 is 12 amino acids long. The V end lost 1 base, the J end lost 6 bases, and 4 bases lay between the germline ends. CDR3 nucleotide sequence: TGTGCCAGCAGCTTAGTAGCCAATGAGCAGTTCTTC. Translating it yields CASSLVANEQFF.

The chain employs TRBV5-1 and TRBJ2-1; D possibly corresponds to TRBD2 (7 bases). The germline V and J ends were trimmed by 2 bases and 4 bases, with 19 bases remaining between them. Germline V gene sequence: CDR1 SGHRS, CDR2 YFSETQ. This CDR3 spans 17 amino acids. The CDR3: CASSLDEGGTIYNEQFF. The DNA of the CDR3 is TGCGCCAGCAGCTTAGACGAGGGGGGGACAATTTACAATGAGCAGTTCTTC.

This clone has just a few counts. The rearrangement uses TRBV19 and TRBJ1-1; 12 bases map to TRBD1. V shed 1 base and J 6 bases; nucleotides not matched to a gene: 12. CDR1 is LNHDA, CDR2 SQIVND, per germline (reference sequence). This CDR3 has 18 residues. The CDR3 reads CASSIGWGTGGVSPEAFF. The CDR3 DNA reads TGTGCCAGTAGTATAGGGTGGGGGACAGGGGGCGTGAGCCCTGAAGCTTTCTTT.

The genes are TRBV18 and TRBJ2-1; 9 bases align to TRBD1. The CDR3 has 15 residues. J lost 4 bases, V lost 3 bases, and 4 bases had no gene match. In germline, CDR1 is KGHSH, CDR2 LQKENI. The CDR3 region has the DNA TGTGCCAGCTCACCGGACAGGGGCCGATACAATGAGCAGTTCTTC. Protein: CASSPDRGRYNEQFF. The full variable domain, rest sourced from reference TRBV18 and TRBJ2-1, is NAGVMQNPRHLVRRRGQEARLRCSPMKGHSHVYWYRQLPEEGLKFMVYLQKENIIDESGMPKERFSAEFPKEGPSILRIQQVVRGDSAAYFCASSPDRGRYNEQFFGPGTRLTVL.

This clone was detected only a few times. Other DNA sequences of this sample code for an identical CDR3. CDR3 amino acids: CASSGGGETQYF. Here the CDR3 DNA reads TGTGCCAGTAGTGGGGGCGGTGAGACCCAGTACTTC. This rearrangement joins TRBV19 to TRBJ2-5; a weak D match, TRBD1 (6 bases). V was cut by 5 bases and J by 5 bases, with 9 bases left in between. The CDR3 consists of 12 residues. Per the germline V gene, CDR1 is LNHDA and CDR2 is SQIVND (reference sequence). Full variable domain (rest looked up from reference TRBV19 and TRBJ2-5): DGGITQSPKYLFRKEGQNVTLSCEQNLNHDAMYWYRQDPGQGLRLIYYSQIVNDFQKGDIAEGYSVSREKKESFPLTVTSAQKNPTAFYLCASSGGGETQYFGPGTRLLVL.

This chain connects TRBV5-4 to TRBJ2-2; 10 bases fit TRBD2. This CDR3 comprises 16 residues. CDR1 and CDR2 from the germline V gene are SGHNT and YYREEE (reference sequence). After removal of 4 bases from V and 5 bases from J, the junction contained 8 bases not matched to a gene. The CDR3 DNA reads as TGTGCCAGCAGCACCGCTAGCGGGAGAGGAACCGGGGAGCTGTTTTTT. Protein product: CASSTASGRGTGELFF.

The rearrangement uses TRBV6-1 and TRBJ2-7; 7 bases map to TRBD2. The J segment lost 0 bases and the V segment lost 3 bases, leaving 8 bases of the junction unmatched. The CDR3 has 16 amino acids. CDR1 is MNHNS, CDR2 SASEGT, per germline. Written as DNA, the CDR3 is TGTGCCAGCAGTGACCCCGGGGGGAAGAGCTCCTACGAGCAGTACTTC. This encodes CASSDPGGKSSYEQYF.

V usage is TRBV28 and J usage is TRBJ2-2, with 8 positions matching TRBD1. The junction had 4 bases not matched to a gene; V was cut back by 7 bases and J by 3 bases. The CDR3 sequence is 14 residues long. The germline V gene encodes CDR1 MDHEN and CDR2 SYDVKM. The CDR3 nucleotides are TGTGCCAGCATCAGGACAGGGTACACCGGGGAGCTGTTTTTT. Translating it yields CASIRTGYTGELFF.

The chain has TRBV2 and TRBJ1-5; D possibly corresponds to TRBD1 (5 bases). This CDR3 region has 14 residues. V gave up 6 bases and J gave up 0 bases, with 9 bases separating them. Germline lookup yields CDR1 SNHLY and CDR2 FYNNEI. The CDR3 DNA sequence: TGTGCCAGCAGCGACAGTTATAGCAATCAGCCCCAGCATTTT. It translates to CASSDSYSNQPQHF.

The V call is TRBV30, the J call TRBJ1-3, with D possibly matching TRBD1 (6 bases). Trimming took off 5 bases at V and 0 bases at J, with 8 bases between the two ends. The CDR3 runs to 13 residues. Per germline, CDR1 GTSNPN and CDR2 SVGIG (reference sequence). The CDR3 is CAWAGDSGNTIYF. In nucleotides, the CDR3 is TGTGCCTGGGCAGGGGACTCTGGAAACACCATATATTTT.

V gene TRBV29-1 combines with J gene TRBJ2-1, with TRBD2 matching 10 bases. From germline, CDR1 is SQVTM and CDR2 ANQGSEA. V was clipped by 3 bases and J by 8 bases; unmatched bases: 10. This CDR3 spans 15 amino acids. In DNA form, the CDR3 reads TGCAGCGTTGAGGCTAGCGGGAGAGCTAGGGATGAGCAGTTCTTC. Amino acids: CSVEASGRARDEQFF.

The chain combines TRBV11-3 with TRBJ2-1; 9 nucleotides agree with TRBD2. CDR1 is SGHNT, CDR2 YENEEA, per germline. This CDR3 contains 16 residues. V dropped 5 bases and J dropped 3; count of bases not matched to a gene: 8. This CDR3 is CASSPSAGGGYNEQFF. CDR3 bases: TGTGCCAGCAGCCCAAGCGCGGGAGGGGGCTACAATGAGCAGTTCTTC.